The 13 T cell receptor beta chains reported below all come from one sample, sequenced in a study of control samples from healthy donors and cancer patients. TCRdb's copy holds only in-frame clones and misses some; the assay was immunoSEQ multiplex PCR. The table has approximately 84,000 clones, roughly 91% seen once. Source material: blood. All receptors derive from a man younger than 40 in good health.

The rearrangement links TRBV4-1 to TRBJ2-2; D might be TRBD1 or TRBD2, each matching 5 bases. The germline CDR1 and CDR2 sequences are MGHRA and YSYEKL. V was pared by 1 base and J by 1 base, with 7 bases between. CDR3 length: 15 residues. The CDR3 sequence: CASSQGGGNTGELFF. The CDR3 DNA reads TGCGCCAGCAGCCAAGGTGGGGGGAACACCGGGGAGCTGTTTTTT.

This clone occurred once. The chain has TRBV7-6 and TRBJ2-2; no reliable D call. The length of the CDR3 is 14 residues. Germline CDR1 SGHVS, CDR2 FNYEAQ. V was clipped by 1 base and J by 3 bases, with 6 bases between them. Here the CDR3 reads CASSLGKHTGELFF. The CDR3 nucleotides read TGTGCCAGCAGCTTAGGCAAACACACCGGGGAGCTGTTTTTT.

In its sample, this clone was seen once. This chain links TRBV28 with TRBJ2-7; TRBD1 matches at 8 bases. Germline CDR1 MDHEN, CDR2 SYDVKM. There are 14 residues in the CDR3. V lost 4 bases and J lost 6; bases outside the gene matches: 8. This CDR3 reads CASSSTPGGGEQYF. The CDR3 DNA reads TGTGCCAGCAGTTCAACCCCAGGGGGCGGCGAGCAGTACTTC.

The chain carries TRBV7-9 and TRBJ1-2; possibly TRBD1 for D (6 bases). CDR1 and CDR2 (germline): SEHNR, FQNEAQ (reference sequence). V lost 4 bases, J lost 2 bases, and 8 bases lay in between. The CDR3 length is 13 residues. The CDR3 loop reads CASSSTGNYGYTF. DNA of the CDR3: TGTGCCAGCAGCTCAACAGGGAACTATGGCTACACCTTC. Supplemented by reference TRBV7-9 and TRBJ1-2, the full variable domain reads DTGVSQNPRHKITKRGQNVTFRCDPISEHNRLYWYRQTLGQGPEFLTYFQNEAQLEKSRLLSDRFSAERPKGSFSTLEIQRTEQGDSAMYLCASSSTGNYGYTFGSGTRLTVV.

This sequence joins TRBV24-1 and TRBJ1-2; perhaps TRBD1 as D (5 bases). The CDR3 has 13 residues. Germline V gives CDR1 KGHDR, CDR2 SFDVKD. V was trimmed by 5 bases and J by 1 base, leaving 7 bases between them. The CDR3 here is CATSVQGNYGYTF. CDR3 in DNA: TGTGCCACCAGTGTGCAGGGTAACTATGGCTACACCTTC.

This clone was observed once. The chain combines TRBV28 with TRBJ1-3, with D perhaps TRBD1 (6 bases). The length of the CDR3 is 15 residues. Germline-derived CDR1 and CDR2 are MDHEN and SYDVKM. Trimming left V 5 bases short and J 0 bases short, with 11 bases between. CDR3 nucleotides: TGTGCCAGCAGTCAGGGACACCGCTCTGGAAACACCATATATTTT. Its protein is CASSQGHRSGNTIYF.

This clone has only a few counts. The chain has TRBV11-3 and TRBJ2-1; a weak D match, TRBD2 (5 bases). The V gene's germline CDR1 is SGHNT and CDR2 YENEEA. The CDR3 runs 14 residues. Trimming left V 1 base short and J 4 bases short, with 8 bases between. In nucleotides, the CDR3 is TGTGCCAGCAGCTTAGGGGGAGATTACAATGAGCAGTTCTTC. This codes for CASSLGGDYNEQFF.

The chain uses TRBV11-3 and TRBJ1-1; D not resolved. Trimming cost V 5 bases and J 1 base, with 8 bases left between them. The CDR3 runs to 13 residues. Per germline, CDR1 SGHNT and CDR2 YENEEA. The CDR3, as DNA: TGTGCCAGCAGCACCAGAACGAACACTGAAGCTTTCTTT. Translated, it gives CASSTRTNTEAFF.

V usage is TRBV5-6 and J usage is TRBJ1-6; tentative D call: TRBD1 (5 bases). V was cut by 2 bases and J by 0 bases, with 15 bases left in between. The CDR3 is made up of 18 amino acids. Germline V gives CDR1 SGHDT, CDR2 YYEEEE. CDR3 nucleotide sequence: TGTGCCAGCAGCTTCGGTATAGGGGTTAGCTCCTATAATTCACCCCTCCACTTT. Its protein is CASSFGIGVSSYNSPLHF.

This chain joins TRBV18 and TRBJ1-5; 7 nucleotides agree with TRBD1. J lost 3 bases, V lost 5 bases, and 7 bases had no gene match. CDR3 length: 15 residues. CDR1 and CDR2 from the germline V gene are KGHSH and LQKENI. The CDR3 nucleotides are TGTGCCAGCTCAACGACAGGGATCCCCAATCAGCCCCAGCATTTT. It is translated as CASSTTGIPNQPQHF.

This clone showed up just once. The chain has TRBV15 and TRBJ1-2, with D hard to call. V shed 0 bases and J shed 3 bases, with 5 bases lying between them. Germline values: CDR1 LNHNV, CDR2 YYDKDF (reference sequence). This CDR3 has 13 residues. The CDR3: CATSREVDYGYTF. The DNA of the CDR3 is TGTGCCACCAGCAGAGAAGTCGACTATGGCTACACCTTC.

CDR3 in DNA: TGTGCCAGCAGCTTGAAACCGGGACAGGCTGGAAACACCATATATTTT. This codes for CASSLKPGQAGNTIYF. This chain connects TRBV5-6 to TRBJ1-3; the match to TRBD1 covers 8 bases. V lost 1 base to trimming and J lost 2 bases; unmatched junction nucleotides: 5. The CDR3 length is 16 residues. The germline V gene has CDR1 SGHDT and CDR2 YYEEEE.

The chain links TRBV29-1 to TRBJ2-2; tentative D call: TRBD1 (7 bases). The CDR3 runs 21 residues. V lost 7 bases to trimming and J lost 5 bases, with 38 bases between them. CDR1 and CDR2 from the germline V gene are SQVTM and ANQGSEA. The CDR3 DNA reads TGCAGCGGCAAAGGCAACCCCATTACCCTGACTGCTCAGGGGGGAACCGGGGAGCTGTTTTTT. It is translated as CSGKGNPITLTAQGGTGELFF.